The sample holds many counts of the clone carrying this TCR beta chain. This specimen comes from a study of neurological immune-mediated disorders. This CDR3 comprises 14 residues. The V gene lost 0 bases and the J gene lost 5 bases, with 13 bases spanning the gap. The germline V gene encodes CDR1 DFQATT and CDR2 SNEGSKA (reference sequence). TCRdb reprocessed the 5' RACE reads via MiXCR and lists one record per CDR3 protein. The table records tens of thousands of distinct CDR3 sequences, about 3% of them present only once. Sequencing was performed on PBMCs. The TCR comes from a man in his forties with multiple sclerosis. The V gene is TRBV20-1, the J gene TRBJ1-2; possible D gene TRBD1, 5 bases. The CDR3: CSARDMGTPYGYTF. In nucleotides, the CDR3 is TGCAGTGCTAGAGATATGGGGACGCCTTATGGCTACACCTTC.